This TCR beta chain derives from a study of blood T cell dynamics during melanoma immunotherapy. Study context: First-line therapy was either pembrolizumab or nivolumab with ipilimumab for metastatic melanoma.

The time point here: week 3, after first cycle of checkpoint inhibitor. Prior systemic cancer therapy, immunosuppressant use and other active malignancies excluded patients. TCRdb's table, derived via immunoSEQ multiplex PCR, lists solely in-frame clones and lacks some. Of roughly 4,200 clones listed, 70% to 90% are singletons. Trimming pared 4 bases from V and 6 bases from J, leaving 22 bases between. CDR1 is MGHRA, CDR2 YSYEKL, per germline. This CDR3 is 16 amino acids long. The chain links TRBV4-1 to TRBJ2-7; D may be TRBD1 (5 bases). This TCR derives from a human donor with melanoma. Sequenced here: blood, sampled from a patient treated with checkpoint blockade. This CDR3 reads CASSPRGRTTAFEQYF. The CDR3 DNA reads TGCGCCAGCAGCCCTCGCGGCAGGACAACCGCCTTCGAGCAGTACTTC.